This paragraph covers one T cell receptor beta chain sequence. The antigen it binds to is not known. An end of the junction does not agree with germline; a read error may underlie this. This record comes from a study of tumor-infiltrating lymphocytes in primary liver carcinoma (dated by TCRdb to 2017 to 2019). General notes on the study: Between November 2015 and March 2016, roughly five patients in China with histopathologically diagnosed primary liver carcinoma had surgical resection. Hepatocellular carcinoma (four) or combined HCC and intrahepatic cholangiocarcinoma (one) was present in the five patients, who were three men and two women aged 30 to 69 years. The five patients had tumors staged T1-T3 N0M0, with maximum diameters ranging from roughly 4 to 10 cm. Each sample produced about 3.5 to 8 million productive TCRbeta reads, and read depth showed no significant difference between tissue types. The study combined TCRbeta repertoire sequencing, expression microarrays and whole-exome sequencing across five regions of each liver tumor, with adjacent normal tissue and blood. A total of approximately 35 specimens from 5 patients, comprising some 25 tumor regions, 5 adjacent noncancerous liver tissues and 5 peripheral blood samples, were covered by TCRbeta repertoire sequencing. Reproducibility between technical replicate repertoires was high, with correlation coefficients above 0.98 and mean shared-clone rates approximately 0.91. Beyond this particular receptor, the publication reports: Comparison of CD4+ and CD8+ T cell repertoires was precluded by the use of bulk unsorted samples. Only the TCR beta chain was sequenced, so true repertoire diversity is likely underestimated because unpaired alpha chains were not captured. Pairs of tumor regions showed greater repertoire overlap (mean around 35%) than tumor-adjacent pairs (17%) or tumor-blood pairs (around 15%), which is consistent with antigen-driven expansion. With just four to six patients in the study, the authors point out that the findings should be validated in a larger study. Compared with blood, tumors had a significantly larger share of the repertoire taken up by the top 250 clones (p = 0.039).

Blood RNA was extracted from unsorted whole blood with TRIzol reagent; germline DNA came from the DNeasy Blood & Tissue kit. At the time of sampling, the patients had chronic HBV infection and had not received any treatment. Before surgery, 3 to 5 milliliters of peripheral blood were collected into K2EDTA tubes. There are 12 amino acids in the CDR3, from cysteine to phenylalanine inclusive. The retained sequence is limited to the CDR3, 36 bases, with the frame set at the first base. For CDR1 and CDR2, the germline V gene lists SQVTM and ANQGSEA. Starting from approximately 500 ng total RNA, TCRbeta-specific cDNA was produced by reverse transcription with a constant-region primer and ProtoScript II reverse transcriptase. Three nested multiplex PCR rounds, following a slightly modified ARM-PCR procedure, were used to build the TCRbeta libraries. Each of the first two PCR rounds ran for approximately 9 cycles using multiplex TRBV1-TRBV30 forward primers together with a Cbeta reverse primer. Sample barcodes and Illumina adapters were added in a final 25-cycle PCR using Deep VentR polymerase. Amplicons of 200-500 bp were gel-purified with a QIAquick gel extraction kit before sequencing. The TCRbeta amplicons were sequenced with 250-bp paired-end reads on an Illumina HiSeq 2500. The authors' pipeline ran thus. Trimmomatic v0.33 was used to quality-trim the reads, and FLASH v1.2.11 was used to merge paired reads so that full CDR3 sequences could be recovered. MiGEC v1.2.1b assigned V, D and J germline segments to the rearranged TCRbeta sequences. Clonotype statistics and Shannon-Wiener diversity indices were calculated with VDJtools v1.0.0. To cut down on sampling bias, every analysis after diversity analysis relied on just the 250 most abundant clonotypes from each sample. TCRdb took the public reads, trimmed them with fastp at Q25, ran MiXCR for clone calling and kept in-frame beta chains. Each CDR3 protein appears once, grouped with its most common genes and DNA. V and J calls and clone size were set by TCRdb, not the authors. The table for this sample lists about 310,000 distinct CDR3 sequences; roughly three fifths of them were counted only once. About 18% of the sample lies in the top ten.

The chain was built from TRBV29-1 and TRBJ2-4; there is no confident call for the D gene. The receptor comes from a woman aged 25 to 39 with primary liver carcinoma and hepatitis B virus infection. Specimen: peripheral blood. The DNA sequence is as follows: TGCAGCGTTGAAGCAAGGGAAAACATTCACTACTTC. Its translation reads: CSVEARENIHYF.